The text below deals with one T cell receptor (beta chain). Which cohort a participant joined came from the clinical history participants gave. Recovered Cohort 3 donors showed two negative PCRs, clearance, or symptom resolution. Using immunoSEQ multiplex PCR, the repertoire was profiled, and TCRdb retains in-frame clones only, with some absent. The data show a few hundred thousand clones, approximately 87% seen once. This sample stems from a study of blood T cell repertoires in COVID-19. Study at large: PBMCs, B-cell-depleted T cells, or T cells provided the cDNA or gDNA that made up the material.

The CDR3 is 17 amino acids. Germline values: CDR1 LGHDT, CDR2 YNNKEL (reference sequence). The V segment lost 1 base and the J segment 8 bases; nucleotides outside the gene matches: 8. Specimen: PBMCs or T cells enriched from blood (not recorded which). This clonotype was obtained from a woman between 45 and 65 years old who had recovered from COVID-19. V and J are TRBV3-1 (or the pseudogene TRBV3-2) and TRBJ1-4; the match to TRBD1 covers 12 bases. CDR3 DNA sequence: TGTGCCAGCAGCCAAGTTTATGGGACAGGGGGCGGAGAAAAACTGTTTTTT. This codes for CASSQVYGTGGGEKLFF.